This T cell receptor (beta chain) came from a study of cytomegalovirus exposure and HLA in healthy donors. Whole-study context: The roughly 120 million unique TCR beta sequences, from around 200 million T cells, were found by an earlier analysis.

Researchers ran the PCR with 60 Vbeta and 13 Jbeta primers. Repertoires were generated with immunoSEQ multiplex PCR, while TCRdb's copy carries only in-frame clones and drops some. Of some 95,000 clones in the sample, 70% to 75% were seen once. Notes on the study in general: Several of the most significant clusters were apparently associated with common viral pathogens in a later analysis.

This clone has just a few counts. Its matching antigen is unknown. Sequencing was carried out using PBMCs. The source is a woman in her late teens or twenties in good health and CMV-seropositive.

CDR3 in DNA: TGTGCCAGCAGGCTTACAGGGAGGGAGCTGTTTTTT. The encoded protein is CASRLTGRELFF. The chain employs TRBV6-6 and TRBJ2-2; D possibly corresponds to TRBD1 (6 bases). Germline loops: CDR1 MNHNY, CDR2 SVGAGI (reference sequence). Trimming took 6 bases from V and 9 from J, leaving 11 bases between them. This CDR3 is built from 12 residues.